This passage covers 21 T cell receptor beta chains from one sample sequenced in a study of T cell responses to AZD1222 COVID-19 vaccine. Clones were read by immunoSEQ multiplex PCR, and TCRdb kept only the in-frame ones, dropping some. The sample carries 250,000 to 300,000 clones, 90% to 95% recorded once. This specimen was peripheral blood, taken 28 days after the second AZD1222 dose. The receptors were sampled from an adult who received the AZD1222 COVID-19 vaccine.

The CDR3 reads CASSNLAGGTNEQFF. The CDR3 DNA sequence: TGTGCCAGCAGCAATCTAGCGGGAGGGACGAATGAGCAGTTCTTC. This chain uses TRBV6-5 with TRBJ2-1; 12 bases line up with TRBD2. Germline loops: CDR1 MNHEY, CDR2 SVGAGI. This CDR3 is 15 amino acids long. The V gene end was trimmed by 6 bases and the J gene end by 7 bases; junction bases not matched to a gene: 7.

A single count supports this clone. The rearrangement links TRBV7-2 to TRBJ2-7, with 7 bases aligning to TRBD2. CDR1 is SGHTA, CDR2 FQGNSA, per germline. The length of the CDR3 is 13 residues. With V trimmed by 6 bases and J by 6 bases, 8 bases remained unmatched. This chain's CDR3 is CASSTAGVGEQYF. The CDR3 DNA reads as TGTGCCAGCAGTACTGCGGGAGTAGGCGAGCAGTACTTC.

The V and J genes are TRBV12-3 or TRBV12-4 and TRBJ2-7; D call uncertain. The CDR3 runs 12 residues. Trimming shortened V by 7 bases and J by 3 bases, and 10 bases separated the two germline ends. The CDR3 DNA reads TGTGCCAGCACCTCGGGTGGCTACGAGCAGTACTTC. Protein product: CASTSGGYEQYF.

The V call is TRBV4-2, the J call TRBJ2-1; TRBD2 matches 7 bases. Germline V CDR1 and CDR2: LGHNA, YNFKEQ. The CDR3 spans 13 residues. The J segment lost 8 bases and the V segment lost 0 bases, leaving 1 base of the junction unmatched. The CDR3 here is CASSQEGGDEQFF. CDR3 DNA: TGTGCCAGCAGCCAAGAGGGGGGGGATGAGCAGTTCTTC.

The chain joins TRBV5-1 to TRBJ2-7, with 7 bases matching TRBD2. The CDR3 extends over 17 amino acids. In germline, CDR1 is SGHRS, CDR2 YFSETQ. V lost 0 bases to trimming and J lost 1 base; unmatched junction nucleotides: 10. The CDR3 region is CASSLAGGSGLSYEQYF. CDR3 nucleotide sequence: TGCGCCAGCAGCTTGGCTGGGGGTAGCGGGTTATCCTACGAGCAGTACTTC. Based on the CDR3 plus reference TRBV5-1 and TRBJ2-7, the full variable domain is KAGVTQTPRYLIKTRGQQVTLSCSPISGHRSVSWYQQTPGQGLQFLFEYFSETQRNKGNFPGRFSGRQFSNSRSEMNVSTLELGDSALYLCASSLAGGSGLSYEQYFGPGTRLTVT.

This clone has more than one count but fewer than ten. The V and J genes are TRBV4-3 and TRBJ2-1; a weak D match, TRBD2 (5 bases). CDR3 length equals 16 residues. Trimming removed 2 bases at V and 7 bases at J, with 18 bases between. Germline V gives CDR1 LGHNA, CDR2 YSLEER. The CDR3 nucleotides are TGCGCCAGCAGCCAAAGTCCGGGGAGCCCCGGGAATGAGCAGTTCTTC. Translating it yields CASSQSPGSPGNEQFF.

This clone showed up just once. The chain uses TRBV30 and TRBJ2-3; unclear D gene. The ends were cut back, 1 base at V and 6 bases at J, with 2 bases in the middle. The CDR3 consists of 10 residues. Germline V gene sequence: CDR1 GTSNPN, CDR2 SVGIG (reference sequence). The CDR3 reads CAWSADTQYF. As DNA, the CDR3 is TGTGCCTGGAGTGCGGATACGCAGTATTTT. Using reference TRBV30 and TRBJ2-3 for the parts outside the CDR3, the full variable domain is SQTIHQWPATLVQPVGSPLSLECTVEGTSNPNLYWYRQAAGRGLQLLFYSVGIGQISSEVPQNLSASRPQDRQFILSSKKLLLSDSGFYLCAWSADTQYFGPGTRLTVL.

This chain joins TRBV19 and TRBJ1-2, with 7 bases matching TRBD1. The CDR3 is 15 amino acids. The V gene end was trimmed by 1 base and the J gene end by 4 bases; junction bases not matched to a gene: 6. Germline V CDR1 and CDR2: LNHDA, SQIVND (reference sequence). The CDR3 loop reads CASSIATGTAYGYTF. CDR3 coding DNA: TGTGCCAGTAGTATAGCTACCGGGACAGCCTATGGCTACACCTTC.

CDR3 in amino acids: CASSLGVSEQFF. CDR3 nucleotide sequence: TGCGCCAGCAGCCTGGGGGTAAGTGAGCAGTTCTTC. The rearrangement links TRBV5-1 to TRBJ2-1; D could derive from TRBD1 or TRBD2 (5 bases each). Germline V gene sequence: CDR1 SGHRS, CDR2 YFSETQ. V gave up 4 bases and J gave up 9 bases, with 11 bases separating them. The CDR3 totals 12 residues.

The chain couples TRBV3-1 (or the pseudogene TRBV3-2) to TRBJ2-7; no firm D call. The CDR3 sequence is 15 residues long. Germline assignment: CDR1 LGHDT and CDR2 YNNKEL (reference sequence). V lost 1 base and J lost 5, with 15 bases in between. The CDR3 here is CASSQVYGFGDEQYF. CDR3 nucleotides: TGTGCCAGCAGCCAAGTGTACGGCTTTGGAGACGAGCAGTACTTC.

This clone occurred a few times. The chain couples TRBV18 to TRBJ1-2; D uncertain. Trimming took 2 bases from V and 9 from J, leaving 13 bases between them. This CDR3 is 13 amino acids long. The germline V gene encodes CDR1 KGHSH and CDR2 LQKENI. Here the CDR3 reads CASSPEVGSSYTF. The CDR3 DNA follows: TGTGCCAGCTCACCAGAAGTGGGATCCAGCTACACCTTC.

J is TRBJ2-4 and V is TRBV19; the match to TRBD2 covers 8 bases. CDR3 size: 15 residues. Looked up from germline, CDR1 is LNHDA and CDR2 is SQIVND (reference sequence). Germline trimming cut 4 bases from V and 3 bases from J; bases unmatched to any gene: 5. The CDR3 reads CASSRILAVKNIQYF. Written as DNA, the CDR3 is TGTGCCAGTAGTAGAATACTAGCGGTCAAAAACATTCAGTACTTC.

Remarks on this clone: Other DNA sequences in this sample translate to the same CDR3. The J gene is TRBJ2-7, the V gene TRBV5-4; TRBD1 matches 8 bases. The CDR3 has 14 residues. Germline V gene data show CDR1 as SGHNT and CDR2 as YYREEE (reference sequence). V shed 4 bases and J 3 bases; nucleotides not matched to a gene: 6. CDR3 in DNA: TGTGCCAGCAGCCCGGACAGGGTGAGCTACGAGCAGTACTTC. Protein: CASSPDRVSYEQYF.

This rearrangement joins TRBV19 to TRBJ2-7; 9 bases map to TRBD1. The germline CDR1 and CDR2 sequences are LNHDA and SQIVND (reference sequence). The trim removed 8 bases at V and 3 bases at J, leaving 11 bases unmatched. This CDR3 spans 15 amino acids. CDR3 DNA sequence: TGTGCCAGTCGTCCAGATGGACAGGGGCACTACGAGCAGTACTTC. Translation gives CASRPDGQGHYEQYF.

This chain links TRBV28 with TRBJ1-1, with TRBD1 matching 8 bases. The germline gives CDR1 MDHEN, CDR2 SYDVKM. This CDR3 comprises 14 residues. Trimming at V came to 8 bases and at J to 4 bases, leaving 9 bases not matched to a gene. The chain's CDR3 is CASFPQGAGTEAFF. DNA of the CDR3: TGTGCCAGCTTCCCTCAGGGGGCCGGCACTGAAGCTTTCTTT.

V and J are TRBV18 and TRBJ1-1, with D uncertain. Germline-derived CDR1 and CDR2 are KGHSH and LQKENI. The CDR3 is 15 residues long. V shed 1 base and J shed 1 base, with 10 bases lying between them. Written as DNA, the CDR3 is TGTGCCAGCTCACCACGGAGGCTCCCGAACACTGAAGCTTTCTTT. It yields the protein CASSPRRLPNTEAFF. Full variable domain (missing parts from reference TRBV18 and TRBJ1-1): NAGVMQNPRHLVRRRGQEARLRCSPMKGHSHVYWYRQLPEEGLKFMVYLQKENIIDESGMPKERFSAEFPKEGPSILRIQQVVRGDSAAYFCASSPRRLPNTEAFFGQGTRLTVV.

The CDR3 DNA reads TGTGCCAGCAGTCGACTGGGACAGGGGAATGAAAAACTGTTTTTT. Protein: CASSRLGQGNEKLFF. V usage is TRBV28 and J usage is TRBJ1-4; TRBD1 aligns across 10 bases. The CDR3 has 15 residues. V shed 5 bases, J shed 5 bases, and the junction held 5 bases outside the gene matches. Germline assignment: CDR1 MDHEN and CDR2 SYDVKM.

CDR3 sequence (DNA): TGTGCCAGCAGTTCCCGAAGTGACGGCTCAGATACGCAGTATTTT. This gives the protein CASSSRSDGSDTQYF. This chain connects TRBV27 to TRBJ2-3; D call uncertain. Trimming shortened V by 4 bases and J by 4 bases, and 15 bases separated the two germline ends. The V gene's germline CDR1 is MNHEY and CDR2 SMNVEV (reference sequence). This CDR3 is 15 amino acids long.

This chain uses TRBV3-1 (or the pseudogene TRBV3-2) with TRBJ2-7, with D uncertain. Germline values: CDR1 LGHDT, CDR2 YNNKEL (reference sequence). The ends were cut back, 0 bases at V and 3 bases at J, with 12 bases in the middle. The CDR3 consists of 15 residues. The CDR3 DNA sequence: TGTGCCAGCAGCCAAGAGAGGAATCTAATCTACGAGCAGTACTTC. Amino acid sequence: CASSQERNLIYEQYF.

The chain combines TRBV6-4 with TRBJ1-2; TRBD1 aligns across 8 bases. CDR1 is MRHNA and CDR2 is SNTAGT in the germline V gene. V gave up 6 bases and J gave up 4 bases; unmatched junction bases: 10. This CDR3 is built from 15 residues. CDR3 sequence reads: CASRRWAGGGYGYTF. The CDR3 DNA is TGTGCCAGCAGACGTTGGGCAGGGGGCGGCTATGGCTACACCTTC.

The chain joins TRBV7-2 to TRBJ2-7, with D perhaps given as TRBD1 or TRBD2 (6 bases each). The V end lost 7 bases, the J end lost 3 bases, and 16 bases lay between the germline ends. The germline CDR1 and CDR2 sequences are SGHTA and FQGNSA. The CDR3 length is 14 residues. The CDR3 DNA sequence: TGTGCCAGCACCCTAGCCGGGGGCGACTACGAGCAGTACTTC. The encoded protein is CASTLAGGDYEQYF.